This T cell receptor beta chain was retrieved from a study of blood T cell repertoires in COVID-19. Study context: Samples of COVID-19 (acute and convalescent) were obtained from the United States, Italy and Spain. T cells, B-cell-depleted T cells, or PBMCs supplied cDNA or gDNA.

In the original analysis: Amplification of reference gene primers was used by the study to estimate nucleated cell counts. Measured with immunoSEQ multiplex PCR; TCRdb has only the in-frame clones, and not every one. V and J calls and clone size follow that table, whereas D and trimming were derived from the DNA. The repertoire includes about 210,000 clones, 83% of them detected once, and roughly 8.8% sits in the top ten. The CDR3 is 20 residues long. Trimming cost V 4 bases and J 0 bases; bases outside gene matches: 13. Germline V gene sequence: CDR1 MNHNS, CDR2 SASEGT. This receptor was obtained from a woman in her forties or fifties with acute or convalescent COVID-19. The material sequenced was peripheral blood. J is TRBJ2-1 and V is TRBV6-1; 12 bases fit TRBD2. CDR3 in DNA: TGTGCCAGCAGTGGAAGGCCGGGACTAGCGGGCGTCAGCTCCTACAATGAGCAGTTCTTC. Translating it yields CASSGRPGLAGVSSYNEQFF.